A selection of T cell receptor beta chains follows, all from one sample in a study of CD8 T cells in Susac syndrome. TCRdb reprocessed the immunoSEQ multiplex PCR reads via MiXCR and lists one record per CDR3 protein. The profile covers some 130,000 distinct CDR3 sequences, with around 94% appearing a single time and 0.1% to 0.15% taken by the ten largest. Sequencing used CD4+ T cells from PBMCs. The receptor set was obtained from a human donor with multiple sclerosis. The CDR3 runs from the conserved cysteine through the conserved F or W. The order of the fields is J gene, V gene, clone size, D gene, CDR3 protein, CDR3 DNA. The D gene is left open where the match is weak. Size tells how often a clone was seen (once, few, many) or the class of an expanded clone, and some rows leave it out.

J: TRBJ1-2
V: TRBV28
size: NA
D: NA
CDR3: CASRFTAQGYTF
DNA: TGTGCCAGCAGGTTCACGGCGCAGGGCTACACCTTC

J: TRBJ1-4
V: TRBV29-1
size: NA
D: NA
CDR3: CSASGRMGEKLFF
DNA: TGCAGCGCTTCAGGGAGGATGGGCGAAAAACTGTTTTTT

J: TRBJ1-1
V: TRBV5-1
size: NA
D: NA
CDR3: CASKTNRAGDMNTEAFF
DNA: TGCGCCAGCAAAACCAACAGGGCTGGGGACATGAACACTGAAGCTTTCTTT

J: TRBJ2-1
V: TRBV3-1
size: once
D: NA
CDR3: CASSQVEAYTEQFF
DNA: TGTGCCAGCAGCCAAGTAGAAGCGTACACCGAGCAGTTCTTC

J: TRBJ1-1
V: TRBV10-3
size: NA
D: NA
CDR3: CAISGQVNTEAFF
DNA: TGTGCCATCAGTGGACAGGTGAACACTGAAGCTTTCTTT

J: TRBJ2-5
V: TRBV24-1
size: few
D: NA
CDR3: CATSDTQETQYF
DNA: TGTGCCACCAGTGATACTCAAGAGACCCAGTACTTC

J: TRBJ1-2
V: TRBV19
size: NA
D: NA
CDR3: CASSIGSRLSHGYTF
DNA: TGTGCCAGTAGTATCGGGTCAAGGCTTTCCCACGGCTACACCTTC

J: TRBJ2-2
V: TRBV6-5
size: NA
D: NA
CDR3: CASSYSSGTGELFF
DNA: TGTGCCAGCAGTTACTCTTCTGGCACCGGGGAGCTGTTTTTT

J: TRBJ2-6
V: TRBV12-3/TRBV12-4
size: NA
D: NA
CDR3: CASSLGRRSGANVLTF
DNA: TGTGCCAGCAGTTTAGGACGGCGATCTGGGGCCAACGTCCTGACTTTC

J: TRBJ1-2
V: TRBV29-1
size: once
D: TRBD1
CDR3: CSVSMGQLTGNYGYTF
DNA: TGCAGCGTTTCGATGGGTCAGTTGACAGGGAACTATGGCTACACCTTC

J: TRBJ2-6
V: TRBV3-1
size: NA
D: NA
CDR3: CASSQALRANVLTF
DNA: TGTGCCAGCAGCCAAGCCCTTCGAGCCAACGTCCTGACTTTC

J: TRBJ2-3
V: TRBV4-1
size: NA
D: TRBD1
CDR3: CASSQESTGISTDTQYF
DNA: TGCGCCAGCAGCCAAGAATCGACAGGGATTTCCACAGATACGCAGTATTTT

J: TRBJ1-4
V: TRBV29-1
size: once
D: TRBD1
CDR3: CSVARQGREKLFF
DNA: TGCAGCGTGGCCCGACAGGGAAGAGAAAAACTGTTTTTT

J: TRBJ2-1
V: TRBV5-1
size: NA
D: NA
CDR3: CASRDGRSDYNEQFF
DNA: TGCGCCAGCAGGGACGGACGGAGTGATTACAATGAGCAGTTCTTC

J: TRBJ2-3
V: TRBV2
size: NA
D: TRBD1
CDR3: CASSETTTGGGNTQYF
DNA: TGTGCCAGCAGTGAAACTACGACAGGGGGCGGAAATACGCAGTATTTT

J: TRBJ1-1
V: TRBV9
size: NA
D: NA
CDR3: CASSAHENTEAFF
DNA: TGTGCCAGCAGCGCTCACGAAAACACTGAAGCTTTCTTT

J: TRBJ2-1
V: TRBV2
size: NA
D: TRBD2
CDR3: CASSEVLAGMEQFF
DNA: TGTGCCAGCAGTGAAGTTCTAGCGGGGATGGAGCAGTTCTTC

J: TRBJ2-4
V: TRBV27
size: NA
D: TRBD2
CDR3: CASSLSSGTSGTLAKNIQYF
DNA: TGTGCCAGCAGTTTATCGAGCGGGACTAGCGGGACCTTAGCCAAAAACATTCAGTACTTC

J: TRBJ2-4
V: TRBV11-1
size: NA
D: NA
CDR3: CASSPGPRLAKNIQYF
DNA: TGTGCCAGCAGCCCGGGACCAAGACTAGCCAAAAACATTCAGTACTTC

J: TRBJ1-6
V: TRBV2
size: NA
D: NA
CDR3: CASSEGSRDGSPLHF
DNA: TGTGCCAGCAGTGAAGGAAGTAGGGACGGTTCACCCCTCCACTTT

J: TRBJ1-5
V: TRBV3-1
size: NA
D: NA
CDR3: CASSQGSVFQPQHF
DNA: TGTGCCAGCAGCCAAGGGTCGGTTTTTCAGCCCCAGCATTTT

J: TRBJ2-1
V: TRBV24-1
size: once
D: TRBD1
CDR3: CATSDRTGGSYNEQFF
DNA: TGTGCCACCAGTGACCGTACAGGGGGCTCCTACAATGAGCAGTTCTTC

J: TRBJ1-2
V: TRBV15
size: NA
D: TRBD1
CDR3: CATSRDQGARGYTF
DNA: TGTGCCACCAGCAGAGATCAGGGGGCGCGGGGCTACACCTTC

J: TRBJ2-5
V: TRBV7-9
size: NA
D: NA
CDR3: CASSSSRDPTYQETQYF
DNA: TGTGCCAGCAGCTCCTCGCGGGACCCAACGTACCAAGAGACCCAGTACTTC

J: TRBJ1-4
V: TRBV5-1
size: NA
D: TRBD1
CDR3: CASSARQGRNEKLFF
DNA: TGCGCCAGCAGCGCAAGACAGGGCCGGAATGAAAAACTGTTTTTT

J: TRBJ2-5
V: TRBV7-7
size: NA
D: TRBD1
CDR3: CASSLGGTGEAETQYF
DNA: TGTGCCAGCAGCTTAGGCGGGACAGGGGAAGCGGAGACCCAGTACTTC

J: TRBJ2-1
V: TRBV6-2/TRBV6-3
size: NA
D: NA
CDR3: CASRDPSVNNEQFF
DNA: TGTGCCAGCAGGGACCCTTCAGTTAACAATGAGCAGTTCTTC

J: TRBJ1-1
V: TRBV18
size: NA
D: TRBD1
CDR3: CASSTGQVGMNTEAFF
DNA: TGTGCCAGCTCGACCGGACAGGTGGGGATGAACACTGAAGCTTTCTTT

J: TRBJ2-7
V: TRBV6-5
size: NA
D: NA
CDR3: CASSRTGDTSYEQYF
DNA: TGTGCCAGCAGTCGGACCGGGGACACCTCCTACGAGCAGTACTTC

J: TRBJ2-7
V: TRBV7-9
size: NA
D: TRBD1
CDR3: CASSSVGQSGKQYF
DNA: TGTGCCAGCAGCTCCGTGGGACAGTCGGGGAAGCAGTACTTC

J: TRBJ1-2
V: TRBV7-2
size: NA
D: NA
CDR3: CASSPGQARGNYGYTF
DNA: TGTGCCAGCAGCCCAGGGCAGGCCCGAGGTAACTATGGCTACACCTTC

J: TRBJ1-2
V: TRBV7-8
size: once
D: TRBD1
CDR3: CASSPAGTGYGYTF
DNA: TGTGCCAGCAGCCCCGCCGGGACAGGCTATGGCTACACCTTC

J: TRBJ2-5
V: TRBV11-2
size: few
D: NA
CDR3: CASSRDFGETQYF
DNA: TGTGCCAGCAGCCGGGACTTCGGGGAGACCCAGTACTTC

J: TRBJ2-5
V: TRBV5-1
size: NA
D: TRBD2
CDR3: CASSLAGRETQYF
DNA: TGTGCCAGCAGTTTAGCGGGGAGAGAGACCCAGTACTTC

J: TRBJ1-1
V: TRBV20-1
size: NA
D: NA
CDR3: CSASYSNTEAFF
DNA: TGCAGTGCTAGCTACAGCAACACTGAAGCTTTCTTT

J: TRBJ2-7
V: TRBV7-2
size: NA
D: NA
CDR3: CASSQEGPPYEQYF
DNA: TGTGCCAGCAGCCAAGAGGGGCCACCCTACGAGCAGTACTTC

J: TRBJ2-7
V: TRBV11-2
size: NA
D: NA
CDR3: CASSLGHSAYEQYF
DNA: TGTGCCAGCAGCTTAGGGCATTCAGCCTACGAGCAGTACTTC

J: TRBJ2-2
V: TRBV6-6
size: NA
D: TRBD2
CDR3: CASANSGGNTGELFF
DNA: TGTGCCAGCGCCAACAGCGGGGGGAACACCGGGGAGCTGTTTTTT

J: TRBJ1-6
V: TRBV27
size: NA
D: TRBD1
CDR3: CASSSPTQQGTGSPLHF
DNA: TGTGCCAGCAGTTCACCAACCCAACAGGGGACGGGTTCACCCCTCCACTTT

J: TRBJ1-1
V: TRBV7-2
size: NA
D: NA
CDR3: CASSLESGRSTEAFF
DNA: TGTGCCAGCAGCTTAGAATCGGGGCGGAGTACTGAAGCTTTCTTT

J: TRBJ2-1
V: TRBV2
size: NA
D: NA
CDR3: CASGGGAGTRQFF
DNA: TGTGCCAGCGGCGGAGGGGCCGGAACTAGGCAGTTCTTC

J: TRBJ2-5
V: TRBV29-1
size: NA
D: TRBD2
CDR3: CSTTGGSGQETQYF
DNA: TGCAGCACAACGGGGGGATCGGGCCAAGAGACCCAGTACTTC

J: TRBJ2-1
V: TRBV7-2
size: NA
D: TRBD2
CDR3: CASSFGGSGGAGEQFF
DNA: TGTGCCAGCAGCTTTGGGGGCAGCGGGGGGGCCGGTGAGCAGTTCTTC

J: TRBJ1-1
V: TRBV5-1
size: NA
D: NA
CDR3: CASSLVSRFMNTEAFF
DNA: TGCGCCAGCAGCTTGGTCTCCAGATTCATGAACACTGAAGCTTTCTTT

J: TRBJ2-2
V: TRBV4-3
size: once
D: NA
CDR3: CASSRQLVGELFF
DNA: TGCGCCAGCAGCCGCCAGCTCGTCGGGGAGCTGTTTTTT

J: TRBJ2-3
V: TRBV24-1
size: NA
D: NA
CDR3: CATRGGTTDTQYF
DNA: TGTGCCACCCGGGGCGGAACCACAGATACGCAGTATTTT

J: TRBJ2-5
V: TRBV5-1
size: NA
D: TRBD1
CDR3: CASSLTGTVLQETQYF
DNA: TGCGCCAGCAGCTTGACCGGGACAGTTCTTCAAGAGACCCAGTACTTC

J: TRBJ2-2
V: TRBV7-2
size: NA
D: NA
CDR3: CASSPSTFPGELFF
DNA: TGTGCCAGCAGCCCGTCGACATTTCCAGGGGAGCTGTTTTTT

J: TRBJ1-2
V: TRBV12-3/TRBV12-4
size: NA
D: TRBD1
CDR3: CASSVQGSGYGYTF
DNA: TGTGCCAGCAGTGTACAGGGGAGCGGCTATGGCTACACCTTC

J: TRBJ2-1
V: TRBV10-3
size: once
D: NA
CDR3: CAISASQEAGNEQFF
DNA: TGTGCCATCAGTGCAAGTCAGGAGGCGGGCAATGAGCAGTTCTTC

J: TRBJ2-1
V: TRBV29-1
size: NA
D: NA
CDR3: CSVVAGLLPGEQFF
DNA: TGCAGCGTTGTGGCAGGGCTTCTTCCTGGCGAGCAGTTCTTC

J: TRBJ2-5
V: TRBV5-1
size: NA
D: NA
CDR3: CASSLASRTQETQYF
DNA: TGCGCCAGCAGCTTGGCTAGCCGAACGCAAGAGACCCAGTACTTC